Each of the 8 T cell receptor beta chains below was sequenced from the same sample in a study of CD8+ T cells in alopecia areata (dated by TCRdb to 2016 to 2019). Library preparation used the immunoSEQ multiplex PCR assay. To provide template for TCR sequencing, every sample had RNA extracted and reverse transcribed into cDNA. TCRdb retrieved this table from immuneACCESS and kept in-frame rearrangements only. Not all clones are present; in checked studies, unresolved V genes account for under half, and no reason is known for the remainder. This sample comprises about 76,000 clones, around 66% of them detected only once. The ten largest clones add up to around 24% of the sample. In the paper's terms, the time point label means: around 26 weeks on oral tofacitinib. Read against the paper, the sample's treatment or condition label means: oral pan-JAK inhibitor, 5-10 mg twice daily. The sample consisted of CD8+ T cells sorted from blood, taken at week 24, from a patient treated with tofacitinib. Receptors originate from a human donor with alopecia areata.

The rearrangement links TRBV9 to TRBJ2-7, with 10 bases identical to TRBD1. This CDR3 is built from 15 residues. V lost 0 bases and J lost 3; bases outside the gene matches: 3. Germline V CDR1 and CDR2: SGDLS, YYNGEE. In DNA form, the CDR3 reads TGTGCCAGCAGCGTAGAAGGGACAGGGGACTACGAGCAGTACTTC. Its protein is CASSVEGTGDYEQYF. Using reference TRBV9 and TRBJ2-7 for the parts outside the CDR3, the full variable domain is DSGVTQTPKHLITATGQRVTLRCSPRSGDLSVYWYQQSLDQGLQFLIQYYNGEERAKGNILERFSAQQFPDLHSELNLSSLELGDSALYFCASSVEGTGDYEQYFGPGTRLTVT.

The chain combines TRBV30 with TRBJ2-7; a weak D match, TRBD1 (5 bases). The CDR3 sequence is 14 residues long. Looked up from germline, CDR1 is GTSNPN and CDR2 is SVGIG (reference sequence). V was trimmed by 8 bases and J by 3 bases, leaving 20 bases between them. CDR3 coding DNA: TGTGCCGGAACCGACAGCTCGGGCATCTACGAGCAGTACTTC. It encodes CAGTDSSGIYEQYF.

This chain joins TRBV5-1 and TRBJ1-5; 11 positions match TRBD1. CDR1 and CDR2 (germline): SGHRS, YFSETQ. The CDR3 spans 16 residues. The V and J ends lost 4 bases and 1 base, in that order; junction bases with no gene match: 4. CDR3 bases: TGCGCCAGCAGCCCCGGACAGGGGGCAAGCAATCAGCCCCAGCATTTT. It translates to CASSPGQGASNQPQHF. The full variable domain, completed using reference TRBV5-1 and TRBJ1-5, is KAGVTQTPRYLIKTRGQQVTLSCSPISGHRSVSWYQQTPGQGLQFLFEYFSETQRNKGNFPGRFSGRQFSNSRSEMNVSTLELGDSALYLCASSPGQGASNQPQHFGDGTRLSIL.

This chain uses TRBV27 with TRBJ1-2; a weak D match, TRBD1 (6 bases). The length of the CDR3 is 14 residues. Germline CDR1 MNHEY, CDR2 SMNVEV (reference sequence). V lost 6 bases to trimming and J lost 6 bases, with 17 bases between them. CDR3: CASSRARGWDGYTF. The CDR3 DNA is TGTGCCAGCAGCCGGGCCAGGGGCTGGGATGGCTACACCTTC.

This clone has only a few counts. Other DNA variants within this sample encode the same CDR3. The chain joins TRBV25-1 to TRBJ2-7; the D gene is possibly TRBD2 (5 bases). Between the trimmed V and J ends, which lost 2 bases and 0 bases, there was a span of 5 bases. Germline CDR1 MGHDK, CDR2 SYGVNS. The CDR3 runs to 13 residues. The CDR3 reads CASSERGSYEQYF. CDR3 nucleotides: TGTGCCAGCAGTGAACGGGGCTCCTACGAGCAGTACTTC.

The chain combines TRBV27 with TRBJ1-2; D gene ambiguous. This CDR3 comprises 13 residues. Germline loops: CDR1 MNHEY, CDR2 SMNVEV (reference sequence). V lost 3 bases and J lost 2, with 7 bases in between. The CDR3 sequence is CASSFSPNYGYTF. The CDR3 nucleotides are TGTGCCAGCAGTTTTTCCCCCAACTATGGCTACACCTTC.

V and J are TRBV7-9 and TRBJ2-5; TRBD2 aligns across 8 bases. This CDR3 spans 17 amino acids. The trim removed 5 bases at V and 4 bases at J, leaving 15 bases unmatched. The germline CDR1 and CDR2 sequences are SEHNR and FQNEAQ (reference sequence). CDR3 bases: TGTGCCAGCAGCGACCTATCCGTCGGACTAGCAGCAGAGACCCAGTACTTC. Translation gives CASSDLSVGLAAETQYF.

The chain has TRBV9 and TRBJ2-3; 8 bases are a match to TRBD2. Trimming at V came to 5 bases and at J to 4 bases, leaving 9 bases not matched to a gene. CDR3 length equals 15 residues. Germline CDR1 reads SGDLS; CDR2 reads YYNGEE. The CDR3: CASRRGAMGADTQYF. Here the CDR3 DNA reads TGTGCCAGCAGGCGGGGGGCTATGGGCGCAGATACGCAGTATTTT. The full variable domain, in which reference TRBV9 and TRBJ2-3 provide the parts outside the CDR3, is DSGVTQTPKHLITATGQRVTLRCSPRSGDLSVYWYQQSLDQGLQFLIQYYNGEERAKGNILERFSAQQFPDLHSELNLSSLELGDSALYFCASRRGAMGADTQYFGPGTRLTVL.